These T cell receptor beta chains were read from a single sample in a study of T-cell reconstitution after alpha-beta-depleted transplantation in children. Via MiXCR, TCRdb re-called the PCR reads, giving one row per CDR3 protein. The data contain about 340,000 distinct CDR3 sequences, roughly 15% of them singletons. Specimen: PBMCs, collected from the stem cell graft. The receptor set was obtained from a human donor who donated a stem cell graft to a child with Fanconi anemia. Each CDR3 is given with its conserved first and last residue. The D gene is left open where the match is weak. Rows give clone size only sometimes, using once, few, many, or a class for an expanded clone.

D gene	V gene	CDR3 length	clone size	J gene	CDR3 DNA	CDR3 protein
.	TRBV25-1	14	few	TRBJ1-6	TGTGCCAGCAGTAAGGTCGGTGCTAATTCACCCCTCCACTTT	CASSKVGANSPLHF
TRBD2	TRBV7-6	18	few	TRBJ2-3	TGTGCCAGCAGCCATGGACTAGCGGGATCTTCCTACACAGATACGCAGTATTTT	CASSHGLAGSSYTDTQYF
.	TRBV20-1	10	medium-sized	TRBJ2-5	TGCAGTGCGAACAAAGAGACCCAGTACTTC	CSANKETQYF
.	TRBV29-1	10	many	TRBJ2-1	TGCAGCGTTGATAAGGCCGAGCAGTTCTTC	CSVDKAEQFF
.	TRBV12-3/TRBV12-4	13	many	TRBJ2-3	TGTGCCAGCAGTTTTCGGTCCCCAGATACGCAGTATTTT	CASSFRSPDTQYF
.	TRBV4-2	16	.	TRBJ2-3	TGTGCCAGCAGCCCGCAACTGGGAGGTGAAACAGATACGCAGTATTTT	CASSPQLGGETDTQYF
.	TRBV20-1	14	few	TRBJ2-3	TGCAGTGCTTTCCTTAGCGGACGCACAGATACGCAGTATTTT	CSAFLSGRTDTQYF
.	TRBV6-6	13	few	TRBJ1-1	TGTGCCAGCAGTTCCCGGGGGACTGGGGAAGCTTTCTTT	CASSSRGTGEAFF
TRBD2	TRBV5-1	17	.	TRBJ2-1	TGCGCCAGCAGCGGCTTTTGGGGCGGGGGGGCCTACAATGAGCAGTTCTTC	CASSGFWGGGAYNEQFF
.	TRBV2	18	.	TRBJ1-1	TGTACCAGCAGGATTACGGACAGAGGGATTTCCATAAACACTGAAGCTTTCTTT	CTSRITDRGISINTEAFF
TRBD1	TRBV6-1	15	.	TRBJ1-2	TGTGCCAGCAAGAGACAGGGGGCCCGGAACTATGGCTACACCTTC	CASKRQGARNYGYTF
TRBD2	TRBV5-1	16	.	TRBJ2-5	TGCGCCAGCAGCACCCGACCGGGACTACCTCAAGAGACCCAGTACTTC	CASSTRPGLPQETQYF
.	TRBV15	15	many	TRBJ1-2	TGTGCCACCAGCAGAGATAAAGTCGTGAACTATGGCTACACCTTC	CATSRDKVVNYGYTF
.	TRBV6-5	15	few	TRBJ1-1	TGTGCCAGCAGTTACGTCGGGCGGTCGAACACTGAAGCTTTCTTT	CASSYVGRSNTEAFF
.	TRBV18	15	few	TRBJ1-2	TGTGCCAGCTCACAAGGACAAAGGGGCAACTATGGCTACACCTTC	CASSQGQRGNYGYTF